A single sample is the source of the 22 T cell receptor beta chains below, sequenced in a study of shared clonotypes between healthy human individuals. Repertoires were generated with immunoSEQ multiplex PCR, while TCRdb's copy carries only in-frame clones and drops some. This table has around 940,000 clones, about 80% appearing once. The sequencing input was memory CD4+ T cells sorted from blood. Subset denoted: CD45RA-negative fraction. The source of these receptors is a man aged 18-30 years in good health.

The chain carries TRBV9 and TRBJ2-2; D is possibly TRBD1 or TRBD2 (6 bases each). V was shortened by 0 bases and J by 6 bases, with 21 bases between the two germline ends. This CDR3 has 18 amino acids. CDR1 and CDR2 (germline): SGDLS, YYNGEE. CDR3 amino acids: CASSVGGGFTGRSGELFF. The CDR3 nucleotides are TGTGCCAGCAGCGTAGGTGGGGGGTTCACAGGGAGGTCCGGGGAGCTGTTTTTT.

The rearrangement links TRBV5-1 to TRBJ2-3; 7 bases align to TRBD2. The germline gives CDR1 SGHRS, CDR2 YFSETQ. With 4 bases clipped from V and 1 base from J, the junction kept 6 bases outside the gene matches. CDR3 size: 15 residues. In nucleotides, the CDR3 is TGCGCCAGCAGCATTTGGACTAGAGGCACAGATACGCAGTATTTT. Translation gives CASSIWTRGTDTQYF.

Many counts were recorded for this clone. The same CDR3 is also encoded by other DNA sequences in this sample. This chain connects TRBV19 to TRBJ2-7, with D tentatively TRBD1 or TRBD2 (5 bases each). The V end was cut by 6 bases, the J end by 1 base, with 13 bases between. Germline V gene sequence: CDR1 LNHDA, CDR2 SQIVND (reference sequence). The CDR3 extends over 14 amino acids. CDR3 DNA: TGTGCCAGTAGCAACCGGGACGGATCCTACGAGCAGTACTTC. Amino acid sequence: CASSNRDGSYEQYF.

The J gene is TRBJ1-1, the V gene TRBV28; D call uncertain. V was cut by 6 bases and J by 6 bases, with 14 bases left in between. This CDR3 region has 13 residues. The germline V gene encodes CDR1 MDHEN and CDR2 SYDVKM. CDR3 in amino acids: CASRASRRAEAFF. The CDR3 coding sequence is TGTGCCAGCAGAGCAAGTCGACGGGCTGAAGCTTTCTTT. Full variable domain (missing parts from reference TRBV28 and TRBJ1-1): DVKVTQSSRYLVKRTGEKVFLECVQDMDHENMFWYRQDPGLGLRLIYFSYDVKMKEKGDIPEGYSVSREKKERFSLILESASTNQTSMYLCASRASRRAEAFFGQGTRLTVV.

V gene TRBV7-2 combines with J gene TRBJ1-4; D unclear. V gave up 2 bases and J gave up 2 bases, with 9 bases separating them. Germline V gene sequence: CDR1 SGHTA, CDR2 FQGNSA. The CDR3 extends over 15 amino acids. The CDR3 DNA follows: TGTGCCAGCAGCTTACTCGGGTCCACTAATGAAAAACTGTTTTTT. It is translated as CASSLLGSTNEKLFF.

In this sample, this clone turned up once. The chain is built from TRBV5-4 and TRBJ1-2; no reliable D call. V shed 2 bases and J shed 0 bases, with 5 bases lying between them. Germline CDR1 reads SGHNT; CDR2 reads YYREEE (reference sequence). The CDR3 is 13 amino acids. In DNA, the CDR3 is TGTGCCAGCAGCTTAAGGTCTAACTATGGCTACACCTTC. Translation: CASSLRSNYGYTF.

The chain recombines TRBV5-1 with TRBJ2-1, with 13 bases lining up with TRBD2. The CDR3 runs to 19 residues. V lost 4 bases, J lost 0 bases, and 10 bases stayed unmatched. CDR1 and CDR2 (germline): SGHRS, YFSETQ. The CDR3 DNA reads as TGCGCCAGCAGCCGGTTCGGGACTAGCGGGGCTAGCTCCTACAATGAGCAGTTCTTC. Residues: CASSRFGTSGASSYNEQFF.

The V gene is TRBV7-8, the J gene TRBJ2-5, with D tentatively TRBD1 or TRBD2 (5 bases each). In germline, CDR1 is SGHVS, CDR2 FQNEAQ. The CDR3 consists of 15 residues. Trimming stripped 3 bases from V and 4 bases from J, with 15 bases between. This CDR3 reads CASSFSGDLGETQYF. CDR3 nucleotide sequence: TGTGCCAGCAGCTTTAGTGGGGACCTTGGAGAGACCCAGTACTTC. Looking up the rest from reference TRBV7-8 and TRBJ2-5 gives the full variable domain: GAGVSQSPRYKVAKRGQDVALRCDPISGHVSLFWYQQALGQGPEFLTYFQNEAQLDKSGLPSDRFFAERPEGSVSTLKIQRTQQEDSAVYLCASSFSGDLGETQYFGPGTRLLVL.

V and J are TRBV6-1 and TRBJ2-2; D unclear. The CDR3 extends over 14 amino acids. V lost 2 bases and J 5 bases, leaving 9 bases between the germline ends. Per germline, CDR1 MNHNS and CDR2 SASEGT. This chain's CDR3 is CASSELWSTGELFF. The CDR3 bases are TGTGCCAGCAGTGAACTCTGGTCTACCGGGGAGCTGTTTTTT.

The V call is TRBV2, the J call TRBJ2-7, with no clear D. The CDR3 runs to 12 residues. V lost 4 bases and J 9 bases, leaving 13 bases between the germline ends. Looked up from germline, CDR1 is SNHLY and CDR2 is FYNNEI. The CDR3 region is CASSVDLRGQYF. CDR3 DNA: TGTGCCAGCAGTGTCGATCTACGAGGGCAGTACTTC. The full variable domain, rest sourced from reference TRBV2 and TRBJ2-7, is EPEVTQTPSHQVTQMGQEVILRCVPISNHLYFYWYRQILGQKVEFLVSFYNNEISEKSEIFDDQFSVERPDGSNFTLKIRSTKLEDSAMYFCASSVDLRGQYFGPGTRLTVT.

This sequence joins TRBV13 and TRBJ2-3; TRBD1 matches at 8 bases. CDR3 size: 17 residues. V lost 5 bases to trimming and J lost 3 bases; unmatched junction nucleotides: 13. Germline lookup yields CDR1 PRHDT and CDR2 FYEKMQ (reference sequence). CDR3 residues: CASSLRRDRWLTDTQYF. The DNA for the CDR3 is TGTGCCAGCAGCCTTCGCCGGGACAGGTGGTTGACAGATACGCAGTATTTT.

The chain is built from TRBV6-1 and TRBJ1-6; maybe TRBD1 (6 bases). Germline V CDR1 and CDR2: MNHNS, SASEGT. The CDR3 is 14 residues long. The V and J ends lost 9 bases and 4 bases respectively, with 13 bases between them. The CDR3 nucleotides are TGTGCCAGTCAGAGGGGGGATTATAATTCACCCCTCCACTTT. This gives the protein CASQRGDYNSPLHF.

The J gene is TRBJ1-2, the V gene TRBV29-1, with D hard to call. CDR1 is SQVTM, CDR2 ANQGSEA, per germline. This CDR3 spans 12 amino acids. Trimming removed 7 bases from V and 4 bases from J, with 13 bases in between. The CDR3: CSAAGVSYGYTF. CDR3 coding DNA: TGCAGCGCAGCAGGCGTCAGCTATGGCTACACCTTC.

The rearrangement uses TRBV10-3 and TRBJ2-4, with no clear D. This CDR3 region has 12 residues. Per the germline V gene, CDR1 is ENHRY and CDR2 is SYGVKD. Trimming left V 11 bases short and J 5 bases short, with 13 bases between. The CDR3 DNA reads TGTGCCTCCGGGCCCACCGAAAACATTCAGTACTTC. It encodes CASGPTENIQYF.

This clone occurred a few times. The rearrangement joins TRBV10-3 to TRBJ2-2; D gene uncertain. CDR3 length: 16 residues. CDR1 and CDR2 from the germline V gene are ENHRY and SYGVKD. V lost 8 bases, J lost 3 bases, and 19 bases lay in between. CDR3 DNA sequence: TGTGCCATCGCCTTCACCTCTACCTCGTACACCGGGGAGCTGTTTTTT. Protein sequence: CAIAFTSTSYTGELFF.

Notes on this clone: In the same sample, other DNA sequences code for this CDR3. The chain carries TRBV12-5 and TRBJ1-1; D gene uncertain. Trimming shortened V by 1 base and J by 0 bases, and 3 bases separated the two germline ends. The germline CDR1 and CDR2 sequences are LGHNT and FRNRAP. This CDR3 spans 13 amino acids. The CDR3 DNA reads TGTGCTAGTGGTTTGGAAGTGAACACTGAAGCTTTCTTT. This translates into CASGLEVNTEAFF.

The rearrangement uses TRBV30 and TRBJ2-2; D not resolved. This CDR3 contains 14 residues. Trimming took 3 bases from V and 4 from J, leaving 12 bases between them. Germline V gives CDR1 GTSNPN, CDR2 SVGIG (reference sequence). CDR3 sequence (DNA): TGTGCCTGGAGACCTCTAGGGTTCACCGGGGAGCTGTTTTTT. Translating it yields CAWRPLGFTGELFF.

With respect to this clone: At one end, the junction sequence differs from germline, possibly due to a read error. The chain is built from TRBV7-7 and TRBJ2-5, with a tentative D call TRBD2 (6 bases). Germline V lookup: CDR1 SSHAT, CDR2 FNYEAQ (reference sequence). The CDR3 extends over 14 amino acids. CDR3 in DNA: TGTGCTAGCAGCCGCGGGACTGTCCAAGAGACCCAGTACTTC. This sequence encodes CASSRGTVQETQYF. Combining the CDR3 with reference TRBV7-7 and TRBJ2-5 gives the whole variable domain GAGVSQSPRYKVTKRGQDVTLRCDPISSHATLYWYQQALGQGPEFLTYFNYEAQPDKSGLPSDRFSAERPEGSISTLTIQRTEQRDSAMYRCASSRGTVQETQYFGPGTRLLVL.

The V gene is TRBV11-2, the J gene TRBJ2-1; 8 bases fit TRBD2. This CDR3 is built from 15 residues. Per germline, CDR1 SGHAT and CDR2 FQNNGV. The junction had 4 bases not matched to a gene; V was cut back by 2 bases and J by 4 bases. The CDR3 DNA reads as TGTGCCAGCAGCTTATTACTAGCGGTGTACAATGAGCAGTTCTTC. As protein: CASSLLLAVYNEQFF.

The chain is built from TRBV6-6 and TRBJ1-6; D is ambiguous. The CDR3 runs to 12 residues. Germline V gives CDR1 MNHNY, CDR2 SVGAGI (reference sequence). The ends were cut back, 6 bases at V and 2 bases at J, with 2 bases in the middle. The CDR3 spells CASRAYNSPLHF. The CDR3, as DNA: TGTGCCAGCAGGGCCTATAATTCACCCCTCCACTTT.

As to this clone: The same CDR3 is also encoded by other DNA sequences in this sample. This chain uses TRBV10-1 with TRBJ1-2, with 9 nucleotides matching TRBD1. This CDR3 comprises 13 residues. Per the germline V gene, CDR1 is WNHNN and CDR2 is SYGVQD (reference sequence). Trimming cost V 2 bases and J 5 bases; bases outside gene matches: 0. This CDR3 is CASSEDRGYGYTF. As DNA, the CDR3 is TGCGCCAGCAGTGAGGACAGGGGGTATGGCTACACCTTC.

This clone was seen once. V usage is TRBV27 and J usage is TRBJ1-1; 9 bases align to TRBD1. CDR3 size: 13 residues. V was pared by 6 bases and J by 4 bases, with 3 bases of the junction left unmatched. Germline values: CDR1 MNHEY, CDR2 SMNVEV (reference sequence). CDR3 DNA sequence: TGTGCCAGCAGCATACAGGGGGCCACTGAAGCTTTCTTT. Translated: CASSIQGATEAFF.